The TCR beta chain under discussion was sequenced for a study of blood T cells in healthy people across ages. Turning to this clonotype: Its cognate antigen is unknown.

Study observations and caveats: Long-lived donors had more naive CD4+ cells and higher diversity than aged donors.

A second about 6 to 12 cycle PCR used barcoded and J-beta primers. Using its own MiXCR run on the 5' RACE reads, TCRdb lists one record per CDR3 protein. Of roughly 700,000 distinct CDR3 sequences listed, 25% were seen once; the top ten hold 8% to 10%. A further study also used this sample, focusing on T cells of mothers and their children.

The receptor's source is a boy between 10 and 17 years old in good health. The sequenced sample was blood.

The CDR3 protein is CASSSDISYEQYF. The CDR3, as DNA: TGTGCCAGCAGCTCGGACATTTCCTACGAGCAGTACTTC. The chain is built from TRBV7-6 and TRBJ2-5, with D perhaps TRBD1 (5 bases). The DNA end favors TRBJ2-7, so the J call may be wrong. The CDR3 totals 13 residues. Looked up from germline, CDR1 is SGHVS and CDR2 is FNYEAQ.